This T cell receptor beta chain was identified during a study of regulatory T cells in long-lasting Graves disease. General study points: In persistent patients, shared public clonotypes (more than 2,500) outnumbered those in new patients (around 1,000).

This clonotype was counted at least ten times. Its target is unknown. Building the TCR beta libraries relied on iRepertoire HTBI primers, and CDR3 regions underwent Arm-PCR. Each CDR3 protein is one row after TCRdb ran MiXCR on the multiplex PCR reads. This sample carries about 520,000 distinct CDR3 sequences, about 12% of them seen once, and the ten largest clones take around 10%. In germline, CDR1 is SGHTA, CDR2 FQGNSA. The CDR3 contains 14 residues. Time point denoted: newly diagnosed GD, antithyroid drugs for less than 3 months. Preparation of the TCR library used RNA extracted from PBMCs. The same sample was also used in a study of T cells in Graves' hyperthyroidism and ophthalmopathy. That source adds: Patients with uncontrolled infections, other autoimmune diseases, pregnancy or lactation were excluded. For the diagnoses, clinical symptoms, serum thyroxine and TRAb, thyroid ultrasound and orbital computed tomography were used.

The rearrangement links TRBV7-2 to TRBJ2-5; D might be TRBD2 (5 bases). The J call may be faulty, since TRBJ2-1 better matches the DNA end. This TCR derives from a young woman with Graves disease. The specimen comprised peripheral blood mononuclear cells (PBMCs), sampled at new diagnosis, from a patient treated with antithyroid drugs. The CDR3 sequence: CASSTRTGNNEQFF. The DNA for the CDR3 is TGTGCCAGCAGCACGAGGACTGGAAACAATGAGCAGTTCTTC.